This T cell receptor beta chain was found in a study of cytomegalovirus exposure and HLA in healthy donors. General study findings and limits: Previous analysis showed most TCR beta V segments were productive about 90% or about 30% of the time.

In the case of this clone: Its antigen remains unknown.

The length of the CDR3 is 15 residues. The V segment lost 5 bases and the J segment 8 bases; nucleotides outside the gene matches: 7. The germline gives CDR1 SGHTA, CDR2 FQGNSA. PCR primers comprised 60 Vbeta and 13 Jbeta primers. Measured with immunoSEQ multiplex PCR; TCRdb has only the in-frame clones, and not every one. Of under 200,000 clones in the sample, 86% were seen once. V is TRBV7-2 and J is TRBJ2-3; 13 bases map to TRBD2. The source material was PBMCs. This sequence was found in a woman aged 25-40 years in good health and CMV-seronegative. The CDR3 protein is CASSPTSGGALTQYF. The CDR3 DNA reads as TGTGCCAGCAGCCCTACTAGCGGGGGGGCCCTTACGCAGTATTTT. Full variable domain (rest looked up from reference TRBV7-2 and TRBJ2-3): GAGVSQSPSNKVTEKGKDVELRCDPISGHTALYWYRQSLGQGLEFLIYFQGNSAPDKSGLPSDRFSAERTGGSVSTLTIQRTQQEDSAVYLCASSPTSGGALTQYFGPGTRLTVL.